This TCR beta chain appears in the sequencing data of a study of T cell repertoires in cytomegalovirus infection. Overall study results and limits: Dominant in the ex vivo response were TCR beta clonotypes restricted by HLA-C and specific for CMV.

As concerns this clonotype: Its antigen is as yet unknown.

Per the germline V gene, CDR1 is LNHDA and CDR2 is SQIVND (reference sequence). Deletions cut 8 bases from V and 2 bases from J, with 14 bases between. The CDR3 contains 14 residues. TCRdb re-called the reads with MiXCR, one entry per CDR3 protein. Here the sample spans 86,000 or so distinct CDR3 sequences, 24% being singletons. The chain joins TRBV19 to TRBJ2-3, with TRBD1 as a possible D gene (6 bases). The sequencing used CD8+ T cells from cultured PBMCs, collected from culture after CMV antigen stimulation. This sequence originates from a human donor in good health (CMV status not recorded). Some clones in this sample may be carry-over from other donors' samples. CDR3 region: CASREGTPTDTQYF. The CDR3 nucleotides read TGTGCCAGTCGCGAGGGGACACCCACAGATACGCAGTATTTT. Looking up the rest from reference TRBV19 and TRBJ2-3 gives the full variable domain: DGGITQSPKYLFRKEGQNVTLSCEQNLNHDAMYWYRQDPGQGLRLIYYSQIVNDFQKGDIAEGYSVSREKKESFPLTVTSAQKNPTAFYLCASREGTPTDTQYFGPGTRLTVL.